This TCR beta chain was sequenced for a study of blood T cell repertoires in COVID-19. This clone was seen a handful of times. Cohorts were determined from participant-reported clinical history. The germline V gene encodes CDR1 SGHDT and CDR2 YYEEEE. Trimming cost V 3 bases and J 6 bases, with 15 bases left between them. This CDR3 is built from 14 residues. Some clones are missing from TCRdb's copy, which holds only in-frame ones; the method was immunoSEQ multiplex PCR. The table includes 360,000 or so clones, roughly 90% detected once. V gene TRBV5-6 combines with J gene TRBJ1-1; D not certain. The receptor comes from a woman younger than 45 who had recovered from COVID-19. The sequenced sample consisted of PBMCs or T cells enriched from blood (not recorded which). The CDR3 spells CASSWGGKLPEAFF. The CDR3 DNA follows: TGTGCCAGCAGCTGGGGAGGGAAGTTGCCTGAAGCTTTCTTT.